These 13 T cell receptor beta chains were all obtained from the same sample, sequenced in a study of blood T cell repertoires in COVID-19. Generated by immunoSEQ multiplex PCR, the TCRdb table keeps only in-frame clones and is missing some. Of 45,000 to 50,000 clones detected, around 85% appear once; the ten largest clones hold 25% to 40%. The sample consisted of peripheral blood. All receptors come from a woman older than 75 with COVID-19, enrolled during active disease.

This clone was detected only a few times. The chain links TRBV29-1 to TRBJ2-7; 9 nucleotides agree with TRBD1. The CDR3 length is 14 residues. After removal of 4 bases from V and 1 base from J, the junction contained 5 bases not matched to a gene. Germline V gene lookup returns CDR1 SQVTM and CDR2 ANQGSEA. The CDR3 nucleotides are TGCAGCGTTGGGGACAGGGTAGGATCCTACGAGCAGTACTTC. Translated, it gives CSVGDRVGSYEQYF.

This sequence joins TRBV11-2 and TRBJ2-2; D might be TRBD2 (7 bases). V lost 2 bases and J 5 bases, leaving 15 bases between the germline ends. The germline gives CDR1 SGHAT, CDR2 FQNNGV. The CDR3 loop spans 16 amino acids. CDR3 coding DNA: TGTGCCAGCAGCTTATGGGGGGGGCGAGAGACCGGGGAGCTGTTTTTT. Translating gives CASSLWGGRETGELFF.

The rearrangement joins TRBV11-3 to TRBJ2-1, with 8 bases matching TRBD1. The CDR3 spans 14 residues. Germline V gives CDR1 SGHNT, CDR2 YENEEA. V lost 5 bases, J lost 6 bases, and 6 bases stayed unmatched. CDR3 region: CASSLRDRSNEQFF. DNA of the CDR3: TGTGCCAGCAGCCTACGGGACAGGTCCAATGAGCAGTTCTTC.

The genes are TRBV6-6 and TRBJ2-2, with 9 bases that match TRBD2. Germline V CDR1 and CDR2: MNHNY, SVGAGI (reference sequence). The CDR3 runs to 14 residues. V shed 4 bases, J shed 6 bases, and the junction held 3 bases outside the gene matches. The CDR3 protein is CASSFQREAGELFF. The DNA for the CDR3 is TGTGCCAGCAGTTTCCAGCGGGAGGCCGGGGAGCTGTTTTTT.

The V gene is TRBV19, the J gene TRBJ2-1; 7 bases line up with TRBD2. The V gene's germline CDR1 is LNHDA and CDR2 SQIVND (reference sequence). The CDR3 covers 16 residues. V lost 5 bases, J lost 4 bases, and 11 bases stayed unmatched. CDR3 nucleotide sequence: TGTGCCAGTAGTGGACTAGGGGCTAGCGATTACAATGAGCAGTTCTTC. It yields the protein CASSGLGASDYNEQFF.

The rearrangement links TRBV7-2 to TRBJ1-5; TRBD1 is a possible D gene (5 bases). The V gene lost 6 bases and the J gene lost 8 bases, with 20 bases spanning the gap. Germline V gene sequence: CDR1 SGHTA, CDR2 FQGNSA. The CDR3 covers 15 residues. The CDR3 is CASSITWTEGKPQHF. In nucleotides, the CDR3 is TGTGCCAGCAGTATAACCTGGACGGAGGGGAAGCCCCAGCATTTT. Complete variable domain (other parts from reference TRBV7-2 and TRBJ1-5): GAGVSQSPSNKVTEKGKDVELRCDPISGHTALYWYRQSLGQGLEFLIYFQGNSAPDKSGLPSDRFSAERTGGSVSTLTIQRTQQEDSAVYLCASSITWTEGKPQHFGDGTRLSIL.

This chain joins TRBV18 and TRBJ2-7; 7 bases line up with TRBD2. CDR1 and CDR2 (germline): KGHSH, LQKENI. The CDR3 sequence is 14 residues long. Trimming cost V 3 bases and J 4 bases; bases outside gene matches: 6. CDR3 amino acids: CASSPQPGGYEQYF. CDR3 sequence (DNA): TGTGCCAGCTCACCTCAACCCGGGGGGTACGAGCAGTACTTC. Full variable domain (remainder filled in from reference TRBV18 and TRBJ2-7): NAGVMQNPRHLVRRRGQEARLRCSPMKGHSHVYWYRQLPEEGLKFMVYLQKENIIDESGMPKERFSAEFPKEGPSILRIQQVVRGDSAAYFCASSPQPGGYEQYFGPGTRLTVT.

CDR3 loop: CASTPGEGRGNSPLHF. The CDR3 DNA sequence: TGTGCCAGCACCCCTGGGGAGGGGCGAGGTAATTCACCCCTCCACTTT. The rearrangement uses TRBV7-2 and TRBJ1-6; D is possibly TRBD1 (5 bases). Germline-derived CDR1 and CDR2 are SGHTA and FQGNSA. The V end lost 7 bases, the J end lost 6 bases, and 19 bases lay between the germline ends. The CDR3 is 16 amino acids.

This clone was detected once. The chain recombines TRBV6-2 or TRBV6-3 with TRBJ2-5; tentatively, D is TRBD2 (5 bases). With 4 bases removed from V and 0 bases from J, the gap between germline ends came to 15 bases. Germline V gene sequence: CDR1 MNHEY, CDR2 SVGEGT. The CDR3 runs to 16 residues. CDR3 protein: CASSWTSPGYQETQYF. As DNA, the CDR3 is TGTGCCAGCAGTTGGACTTCTCCGGGGTACCAAGAGACCCAGTACTTC.

The chain uses TRBV18 and TRBJ2-7; D gene unclear. Germline values: CDR1 KGHSH, CDR2 LQKENI. This CDR3 comprises 15 residues. The V and J ends lost 1 base and 7 bases respectively, with 17 bases between them. CDR3 sequence: CASSPLSVGDGEQYF. The CDR3 region has the DNA TGTGCCAGCTCACCACTCTCCGTGGGCGATGGTGAGCAGTACTTC.

The rearrangement joins TRBV6-6 to TRBJ1-4; no firm D call. The CDR3 is 14 amino acids. Trimming pared 0 bases from V and 8 bases from J, leaving 10 bases between. CDR1 and CDR2 from the germline V gene are MNHNY and SVGAGI (reference sequence). The CDR3, as DNA: TGTGCCAGCAGTTACTCGACTCATGTGGAAAAACTGTTTTTT. Protein product: CASSYSTHVEKLFF.

V usage is TRBV5-4 and J usage is TRBJ2-7; D is possibly TRBD2 (6 bases). Trimming took off 1 base at V and 3 bases at J, with 14 bases between the two ends. The CDR3 is 15 residues long. The V gene's germline CDR1 is SGHNT and CDR2 YYREEE (reference sequence). As DNA, the CDR3 is TGTGCCAGCAGCTTGCCCAGCGCGGGACTCTACGAGCAGTACTTC. Residues: CASSLPSAGLYEQYF.

This clone was seen a single time. CDR3 DNA sequence: TGTGCCATCAGTGGGGGACAGGGAGGAAACACCATATATTTT. Its protein is CAISGGQGGNTIYF. This rearrangement joins TRBV10-3 to TRBJ1-3, with 9 bases that match TRBD1. Germline V lookup: CDR1 ENHRY, CDR2 SYGVKD. This CDR3 region has 14 residues. V lost 4 bases to trimming and J lost 4 bases; unmatched junction nucleotides: 2.